This T cell receptor beta chain was profiled in a study of blood T cell repertoires in COVID-19. The wider study: Both acute and convalescent COVID-19 samples were obtained from the United States, Italy and Spain. The cDNA or gDNA used as material had been derived from T cells, B-cell-depleted T cells, or PBMCs.

The CDR3 sequence is 13 residues long. With 6 bases removed from V and 5 bases from J, the gap between germline ends came to 10 bases. Per the original data handling: Reference gene primer amplification in the assay estimated nucleated cell counts. Some clones are missing from TCRdb's copy, which holds only in-frame ones; the method was immunoSEQ multiplex PCR. That table furnishes V, J and clone size, whereas the DNA furnished D and trimming. Seen here are hundreds of thousands of clones, 84% observed once, and the top ten hold around a sixth. The sequence derives from a woman over 75 with active or convalescent COVID-19. The sequenced sample consisted of peripheral blood. This chain links TRBV12-3 or TRBV12-4 with TRBJ2-2; no reliable D call. Here the CDR3 reads CASRRQETGELFF. The CDR3 coding sequence is TGTGCCAGCAGGCGCCAGGAAACCGGGGAGCTGTTTTTT.